The TCR beta chain described here comes from a study of T cell repertoires in cytomegalovirus infection. About the study: CMV infection and matching HLA type were both indicated by public TCR beta signatures. Findings and limits, study-wide: HLA-C-restricted TCR beta clonotypes specific for CMV led the ex vivo response.

Of note for this clonotype: Its antigen is still unknown.

Using its own MiXCR run on the reads, TCRdb lists one record per CDR3 protein. The sample includes fewer than 850,000 distinct CDR3 sequences, roughly 29% of them seen just once. The CDR3 length is 17 residues. CDR1 and CDR2 from the germline V gene are MNHEY and SMNVEV (reference sequence). The V gene end was trimmed by 0 bases and the J gene end by 7 bases; junction bases not matched to a gene: 6. The clonotype was recovered from a human donor in good health (CMV status not recorded). Some clones in this sample may be carry-over from other donors' samples. V usage is TRBV27 and J usage is TRBJ2-1, with 13 bases identical to TRBD2. Sequences were derived from cultured CD8+ T cells from PBMCs, sampled from culture after CMV antigen stimulation. This CDR3 is CASSLSGLAGAGNEQFF. Written as DNA, the CDR3 is TGTGCCAGCAGTTTATCTGGACTAGCGGGGGCGGGGAATGAGCAGTTCTTC.